Listed here are 3 T cell receptor beta chains from one sample, sequenced in a study of spatial heterogeneity in lung cancer. Antigens for these TCRs are unknown. In TCRdb, the 5' RACE reads were re-called with MiXCR into one record per CDR3 protein. The sample comprises some 10,000 distinct CDR3 sequences, about 6.5% of which are singletons, and around 10% rests with the top ten. Overall study findings and caveats: Tumor mutation count correlated with how many alpha and beta TCRs expanded intratumorally.

Time point described: sample taken at primary tumor resection. Material: lung tumor tissue, obtained at surgery. These receptors all stem from a male donor with early-stage non-small cell lung cancer.

Regarding this clonotype: Found in a library prepared for alpha chains, this beta chain is an off-target read, and its abundance has little meaning. This chain links TRBV11-2 with TRBJ2-1, with a tentative D call TRBD2 (6 bases). Trimming shortened V by 3 bases and J by 7 bases, and 13 bases separated the two germline ends. This CDR3 region has 14 residues. Germline values: CDR1 SGHAT, CDR2 FQNNGV. CDR3 in DNA: TGTGCCAGCAGCTTGGCGGGGCGTGTAAATGAGCAGTTCTTC. Translation gives CASSLAGRVNEQFF.

This clonotype was detected many times. This beta chain slipped into a library made for alpha chains as a stray read, so its size is not meaningful. V and J are TRBV18 and TRBJ1-5; the D is unclear. The V gene's germline CDR1 is KGHSH and CDR2 LQKENI. CDR3 size: 13 residues. The V end lost 4 bases, the J end lost 2 bases, and 6 bases lay between the germline ends. The DNA of the CDR3 is TGTGCCAGCTCACTTCGGGGCAATCAGCCCCAGCATTTT. It yields the protein CASSLRGNQPQHF.

This clonotype is judged medium-sized. This beta chain is an unintended read in a library built for alpha chains; its size means little. This chain links TRBV6-6 with TRBJ2-1, with no clear D. Germline CDR1 MNHNY, CDR2 SVGAGI (reference sequence). The CDR3 sequence is 13 residues long. Trimming removed 6 bases at V and 0 bases at J, with 6 bases between. CDR3 sequence reads: CASRGDSYNEQFF. Here the CDR3 DNA reads TGTGCCAGCAGAGGCGACTCCTACAATGAGCAGTTCTTC.